The source of this TCR beta chain is a study of T cell changes during pregnancy in multiple sclerosis. Repertoires were generated with immunoSEQ multiplex PCR, while TCRdb's copy carries only in-frame clones and drops some. The profile shows fewer than 140,000 clones, around 92% of them singletons. This clone was seen only once. This sample comprised peripheral blood, obtained after pregnancy. The sequence was obtained from a female donor with multiple sclerosis, enrolled in a pregnancy study.

The CDR3: CASSSGTSGSYEQYF. CDR3 coding DNA: TGTGCCAGCAGTTCCGGGACTAGCGGTTCCTACGAGCAGTACTTC. The chain combines TRBV5-4 with TRBJ2-7, with 11 bases identical to TRBD2. The CDR3 runs to 15 residues. From germline, CDR1 is SGHNT and CDR2 YYREEE (reference sequence). V shed 5 bases, J shed 1 base, and the junction held 5 bases outside the gene matches.